This record looks at one TCR beta chain sequence and its context. The antigen is unknown. This sample stems from a study of cytomegalovirus exposure and HLA in healthy donors. 60 Vbeta and 13 Jbeta primers were used in PCR. The table came from immunoSEQ multiplex PCR; TCRdb's copy has only in-frame clones and leaves some out. This table has 95,000 to 110,000 clones, 77% appearing once. Study-wide results and limits: A cluster of highly shared sequence variants was likely a sequencing artifact. When a later analysis compared HLA-associated TCR beta chains with equally common others, the HLA-associated chains turned out to be more clonally expanded and to have lower generation probabilities. As confirmed in vitro, a few CMV-associated chains were specific for CMV antigens.

CDR1 is SEHNR and CDR2 is FQNEAQ in the germline V gene (reference sequence). V shed 5 bases and J 5 bases; nucleotides not matched to a gene: 8. The CDR3 extends over 15 amino acids. The sequencing input was PBMCs. This sequence joins TRBV7-9 and TRBJ2-5; 10 nucleotides align to TRBD2. This TCR was sampled from a male donor in good health and CMV-seronegative. This CDR3 is CASSSGTSVLETQYF. DNA of the CDR3: TGTGCCAGCAGCAGCGGGACTAGCGTCCTGGAGACCCAGTACTTC.